One and the same sample provided the 26 T cell receptor beta chains below, sequenced in a study of human T cells and chemical hapten exposure. Described time point: patch test 3, about 24 weeks after DPC sensitization. The treatment denotes: therapeutic diphenylcyclopropenone sensitization with weekly scalp DPC. One entry per CDR3 protein, called by TCRdb with MiXCR from the RACE reads. The data show about 190,000 distinct CDR3 sequences, 24% seen once. Sample: whole blood, taken in connection with sensitization to the hapten diphenylcyclopropenone (DPC). These receptors all stem from a woman in her forties with alopecia areata. Some clones in this sample may be carry-over from other donors' samples.

The gene calls are TRBV20-1 and TRBJ1-1, with TRBD1 identical over 9 bases. The V gene end was trimmed by 4 bases and the J gene end by 10 bases; junction bases not matched to a gene: 13. The CDR3 loop spans 14 amino acids. The germline V gene has CDR1 DFQATT and CDR2 SNEGSKA (reference sequence). CDR3 sequence (DNA): TGCAGTGCTACGCCCCACGGACAGGGGTGGGCAGCTTTCTTT. Translation gives CSATPHGQGWAAFF.

This clonotype turned up a few times. The chain employs TRBV5-6 and TRBJ2-6; unclear D gene. Germline V lookup: CDR1 SGHDT, CDR2 YYEEEE. Between the trimmed V and J ends, which lost 4 bases and 0 bases, there was a span of 14 bases. The CDR3 spans 17 residues. Here the CDR3 DNA reads TGTGCCAGCAGCACCCCGTCTATAGGCTCTGGGGCCAACGTCCTGACTTTC. It codes for CASSTPSIGSGANVLTF. Combining the CDR3 with reference TRBV5-6 and TRBJ2-6 gives the whole variable domain DAGVTQSPTHLIKTRGQQVTLRCSPKSGHDTVSWYQQALGQGPQFIFQYYEEEERQRGNFPDRFSGHQFPNYSSELNVNALLLGDSALYLCASSTPSIGSGANVLTFGAGSRLTVL.

A few counts support this clonotype. The chain recombines TRBV7-2 with TRBJ2-1; unclear D gene. The CDR3 is 13 residues long. CDR1 SGHTA and CDR2 FQGNSA come from the germline V gene. V dropped 1 base and J dropped 9 bases, with 10 bases sitting between them. CDR3 sequence: CASSLGGSLEQFF. The CDR3 bases are TGTGCCAGCAGCTTAGGCGGTTCGCTTGAGCAGTTCTTC.

This clonotype was detected many times. The rearrangement uses TRBV5-6 and TRBJ2-5, with a weak D call TRBD1 (6 bases). Germline lookup yields CDR1 SGHDT and CDR2 YYEEEE. The CDR3 runs 11 residues. V was cut by 2 bases and J by 8 bases, with 7 bases left in between. The CDR3 DNA reads TGTGCCAGCAGCTTACAGGGAACCCAGTACTTC. It specifies CASSLQGTQYF.

This chain connects TRBV27 to TRBJ2-3, with D tentatively TRBD2 (5 bases). The CDR3 has 15 amino acids. V was cut by 0 bases and J by 2 bases, with 9 bases left in between. In germline, CDR1 is MNHEY, CDR2 SMNVEV (reference sequence). CDR3: CASSLSGLATDTQYF. The DNA for the CDR3 is TGTGCCAGCAGTTTATCAGGCCTAGCCACAGATACGCAGTATTTT.

The chain employs TRBV20-1 and TRBJ2-3, with 8 nucleotides matching TRBD2. Germline lookup yields CDR1 DFQATT and CDR2 SNEGSKA (reference sequence). V was clipped by 8 bases and J by 4 bases; unmatched bases: 11. The CDR3 extends over 14 amino acids. Written as DNA, the CDR3 is TGCAGTACCCAAGACTCGCGGGGGGCAGATACGCAGTATTTT. Its translation is CSTQDSRGADTQYF.

In the case of this clonotype: A junction boundary mismatches the germline segment, possibly from a read error. This sequence joins TRBV27 and TRBJ2-3, with no clear D. The CDR3 spans 15 residues. Per the germline V gene, CDR1 is MNHEY and CDR2 is SMNVEV (reference sequence). DNA for the CDR3: TGTTCCAGCAGAACGGACGGGTCTAGCACAGATACGCAGTATTTT. Encoded protein: CSSRTDGSSTDTQYF.

This clonotype was found once. The rearrangement links TRBV6-2 or TRBV6-3 to TRBJ2-1; D gene ambiguous. The germline gives CDR1 MNHEY, CDR2 SVGEGT. V gave up 6 bases and J gave up 10 bases, with 16 bases separating them. There are 13 residues in the CDR3. DNA for the CDR3: TGTGCCAGCAGCCCCCTCCCCGGCGGCGAGCAGTTCTTC. Protein: CASSPLPGGEQFF.

This clonotype was detected only a few times. This sequence joins TRBV21-1 and TRBJ2-3; TRBD2 is the table's D call, not checked against the DNA. TRBV21-1 is termed a pseudogene. The CDR3 spans 17 residues. The CDR3 loop is CASRKHLLAGDLDTQYF. DNA of the CDR3: TGTGCCAGCAGAAAACACCTACTAGCGGGAGACCTAGATACGCAGTATTTT.

The chain joins TRBV4-2 to TRBJ2-3, with D perhaps TRBD1 (6 bases). V was trimmed by 0 bases and J by 7 bases, leaving 8 bases between them. There are 13 residues in the CDR3. Looked up from germline, CDR1 is LGHNA and CDR2 is YNFKEQ. CDR3 in DNA: TGTGCCAGCAGCCAAGAAAGGGGGAATACGCAGTATTTT. It encodes CASSQERGNTQYF.

Only a few counts were recorded for this clonotype. CDR3 amino acids: CASSRQTGGGEKLFF. The DNA for the CDR3 is TGCGCCAGCAGCCGTCAGACTGGGGGCGGTGAAAAACTGTTTTTT. The chain recombines TRBV4-3 with TRBJ1-4; weak D call: TRBD1 (6 bases). The germline V gene has CDR1 LGHNA and CDR2 YSLEER. The V gene lost 4 bases and the J gene lost 7 bases, with 16 bases spanning the gap. This CDR3 comprises 15 residues.

The chain carries TRBV6-1 and TRBJ1-6, with 7 nucleotides matching TRBD1. The CDR3 has 15 amino acids. V shed 6 bases, J shed 7 bases, and the junction held 9 bases outside the gene matches. Looked up from germline, CDR1 is MNHNS and CDR2 is SASEGT. CDR3 in amino acids: CASREGTVGNSPLHF. The CDR3 nucleotides are TGTGCCAGCAGAGAGGGGACAGTGGGGAATTCACCCCTCCACTTT.

This clonotype showed up just a few times. The V gene is TRBV7-2, the J gene TRBJ2-1; 8 bases match TRBD1. The CDR3 consists of 15 residues. Germline CDR1 SGHTA, CDR2 FQGNSA. Trimming cost V 5 bases and J 1 base; bases outside gene matches: 4. CDR3 in DNA: TGTGCCAGCAGCCCGGACAGGGAATCCTACAATGAGCAGTTCTTC. Amino acids: CASSPDRESYNEQFF.

This clonotype has more than one count but fewer than ten. The V and J genes are TRBV7-9 and TRBJ2-1; D gene ambiguous. The CDR3 sequence is 14 residues long. The germline V gene encodes CDR1 SEHNR and CDR2 FQNEAQ (reference sequence). The V and J ends lost 5 bases and 8 bases respectively, with 16 bases between them. CDR3 coding DNA: TGTGCCAGCAGCCCAGAAAACGTTCGCGATGAGCAGTTCTTC. Its translation: CASSPENVRDEQFF.

The rearrangement uses TRBV11-2 and TRBJ2-3; 11 nucleotides align to TRBD1. This CDR3 contains 16 residues. The germline CDR1 and CDR2 sequences are SGHAT and FQNNGV. The V gene end was trimmed by 1 base and the J gene end by 6 bases; junction bases not matched to a gene: 6. CDR3 in DNA: TGTGCCAGCAGCTTAGGGACAGGGGGCGGTACCGATACGCAGTATTTT. Its translation: CASSLGTGGGTDTQYF. Full variable domain (rest looked up from reference TRBV11-2 and TRBJ2-3): EAGVAQSPRYKIIEKRQSVAFWCNPISGHATLYWYQQILGQGPKLLIQFQNNGVVDDSQLPKDRFSAERLKGVDSTLKIQPAKLEDSAVYLCASSLGTGGGTDTQYFGPGTRLTVL.

V and J are TRBV28 and TRBJ2-7; 7 bases agree with TRBD1. CDR3 length: 13 amino acids. The V and J ends lost 6 bases and 3 bases, in that order; junction bases with no gene match: 5. From germline, CDR1 is MDHEN and CDR2 SYDVKM. The CDR3, as DNA: TGTGCCAGCAGAACCGGGACAGACTACGAGCAGTACTTC. It translates to CASRTGTDYEQYF.

V is TRBV7-9 and J is TRBJ2-1; TRBD2 matches 13 bases. J gave up 11 bases and V 1 base, and 5 bases lay outside the gene matches. The CDR3 has 15 amino acids. In germline, CDR1 is SEHNR, CDR2 FQNEAQ (reference sequence). The CDR3 loop is CASSLEGTSGIKQFF. The CDR3 region has the DNA TGTGCCAGCAGCTTAGAAGGGACTAGCGGGATAAAGCAGTTCTTC.

The chain carries TRBV10-3 and TRBJ2-7, with 11 nucleotides matching TRBD2. The V segment lost 4 bases and the J segment 3 bases; nucleotides outside the gene matches: 11. Germline-derived CDR1 and CDR2 are ENHRY and SYGVKD. This CDR3 region has 17 residues. The CDR3 sequence: CAISVASPGLAVYEQYF. The DNA of the CDR3 is TGTGCCATCAGTGTTGCTAGCCCGGGACTAGCGGTCTACGAGCAGTACTTC.

This clonotype was detected only once. CDR3 DNA: TGTGCCAGCAGTTTCTCCAGGGCCAACTCCTACGAGCAGTACTTC. This translates into CASSFSRANSYEQYF. This rearrangement joins TRBV27 to TRBJ2-7; tentative D call: TRBD1 (5 bases). CDR3 length: 15 residues. CDR1 is MNHEY, CDR2 SMNVEV, per germline (reference sequence). The ends were cut back, 3 bases at V and 0 bases at J, with 12 bases in the middle.

The chain uses TRBV29-1 and TRBJ1-1; D is unclear. Germline-derived CDR1 and CDR2 are SQVTM and ANQGSEA. CDR3 length: 12 residues. V was trimmed by 6 bases and J by 0 bases, leaving 8 bases between them. This chain's CDR3 is CSVPGLNTEAFF. CDR3 DNA sequence: TGCAGCGTCCCCGGACTGAACACTGAAGCTTTCTTT.

Only a few counts were recorded for this clonotype. The CDR3 sequence is CASSLRERDTEAFF. For the CDR3, the DNA is TGTGCCAGCAGCTTAAGGGAAAGGGACACTGAAGCTTTCTTT. V is TRBV7-2 and J is TRBJ1-1; D unclear. V lost 2 bases and J lost 3, with 10 bases in between. Germline-derived CDR1 and CDR2 are SGHTA and FQGNSA. There are 14 residues in the CDR3.

On this clonotype: One junction end disagrees with the germline gene, perhaps due to a read error. DNA for the CDR3: TGTGCCAGCAGCTTCTCAGGGTTAAGGGGTTCTCAGGAGTTC. This encodes CASSFSGLRGSQEF. The chain uses TRBV7-9 and TRBJ2-7, with a possible D match to TRBD1 (5 bases). The V gene's germline CDR1 is SEHNR and CDR2 FQNEAQ (reference sequence). The CDR3 loop spans 14 amino acids. Supplemented by reference TRBV7-9 and TRBJ2-7, the full variable domain reads DTGVSQNPRHKITKRGQNVTFRCDPISEHNRLYWYRQTLGQGPEFLTYFQNEAQLEKSRLLSDRFSAERPKGSFSTLEIQRTEQGDSAMYLCASSFSGLRGSQEFGPGTRLTVT.

This clonotype was seen a handful of times. The genes are TRBV29-1 and TRBJ2-7; 9 bases are shared with TRBD2. This CDR3 contains 15 residues. Per germline, CDR1 SQVTM and CDR2 ANQGSEA. Trimming cost V 2 bases and J 7 bases; bases outside gene matches: 12. This chain's CDR3 is CSVEIEASGIGEQYF. The DNA for the CDR3 is TGCAGCGTTGAAATTGAGGCTAGCGGGATAGGGGAGCAGTACTTC.

The V and J genes are TRBV14 and TRBJ2-3; a weak D match, TRBD1 (6 bases). CDR3 size: 16 residues. V was trimmed by 3 bases and J by 3 bases, leaving 16 bases between them. Germline assignment: CDR1 SGHDN and CDR2 FVKESK. The CDR3 DNA is TGTGCCAGCAGCCACGTGATCGGCAGGGGAACAGATACGCAGTATTTT. This translates into CASSHVIGRGTDTQYF.

The chain couples TRBV6-5 to TRBJ1-6, with TRBD1 matching 7 bases. The V gene end was trimmed by 5 bases and the J gene end by 0 bases; junction bases not matched to a gene: 4. Germline CDR1 and CDR2: MNHEY and SVGAGI. The CDR3 consists of 16 residues. CDR3 nucleotide sequence: TGTGCCAGCAGTACAGGGGTGAGCTCCTATAATTCACCCCTCCACTTT. Its protein product is CASSTGVSSYNSPLHF.

This rearrangement joins TRBV11-1 to TRBJ2-7, with D perhaps assigned TRBD1 or TRBD2 (6 bases each). Trimming shortened V by 5 bases and J by 0 bases, and 14 bases separated the two germline ends. The V gene's germline CDR1 is SGHAT and CDR2 FQDESV (reference sequence). CDR3 size: 15 residues. The CDR3 loop is CASSPMGGRSYEQYF. The CDR3 coding sequence is TGTGCCAGCAGCCCTATGGGGGGCCGCTCCTACGAGCAGTACTTC.